This T cell receptor beta chain was obtained from a study of CD8+CD57+ T cells in acquired aplastic anemia. Patients chosen for sequencing had CD8+CD57+ cells that had expanded, as shown by flow cytometry. Every patient presented with severe acquired aplastic anemia. TCR beta VDJ and CDR3 profiles were obtained from a genomic DNA template. TCRdb used MiXCR to reprocess the reads, holding one entry per CDR3 protein. The repertoire has under 200,000 distinct CDR3 sequences, approximately 52% of them found once; the top ten carry about 1.7%. At least ten counts were recorded for this clonotype. The sample was sorted CD4+, CD8+, or CD8+CD57+ T cells (not recorded which) from PBMCs. This clonotype was sampled from a human donor with aplastic anemia.

The DNA of the CDR3 is TGTGCCTCTCGACAGGATTCCTACGAGCAGTACTTC. This translates into CASRQDSYEQYF. The chain is built from TRBV30 and TRBJ2-7; weak D call: TRBD1 (6 bases). CDR1 and CDR2 (germline): GTSNPN, SVGIG (reference sequence). This CDR3 is 12 amino acids long. V was trimmed by 7 bases and J by 1 base, leaving 11 bases between them.